This note documents a single T cell receptor beta chain sequence. Its antigen is still unknown. This sample was taken from a study of cytomegalovirus exposure and HLA in healthy donors. CDR1 is SGHAT, CDR2 FQNNGV, per germline. Trimming cost V 10 bases and J 1 base; bases outside gene matches: 2. The CDR3 loop spans 13 amino acids. Both 60 Vbeta primers and 13 Jbeta primers went into the PCR. The protocol was immunoSEQ multiplex PCR, while the TCRdb copy is restricted to in-frame clones and leaves out a portion. The top ten clones hold around 5.4% of a sample with 200,000 to 250,000 clones, over 80% of them seen once. Study-wide results and caveats: Reportedly, HLA-A and HLA-B alleles of most subjects were accurately predicted from TCR beta. An ancestry cluster, one associated with Asian ancestry, reportedly showed fewer N-insertions than the 666-donor mean in a later analysis. The study designated around 150 TCR beta chains cytomegalovirus-associated.

V usage is TRBV11-2 and J usage is TRBJ2-1, with 9 bases identical to TRBD2. Material: PBMCs. The TCR originated in a woman in her forties in good health and CMV-seropositive. This CDR3 reads CATSGVSYNEQFF. CDR3 nucleotides: TGTGCCACTAGCGGGGTTTCCTACAATGAGCAGTTCTTC. The whole variable domain, filled in from reference TRBV11-2 and TRBJ2-1, reads EAGVAQSPRYKIIEKRQSVAFWCNPISGHATLYWYQQILGQGPKLLIQFQNNGVVDDSQLPKDRFSAERLKGVDSTLKIQPAKLEDSAVYLCATSGVSYNEQFFGPGTRLTVL.